This TCR beta chain originates from a study of blood T cell repertoires in COVID-19. The CDR3 runs to 14 residues. Germline V lookup: CDR1 MDHEN, CDR2 SYDVKM. The V and J ends lost 2 bases and 11 bases respectively, with 16 bases between them. Libraries were prepared by immunoSEQ multiplex PCR; TCRdb keeps only in-frame clonotypes and omits some of them. The sample records about 190,000 clones, roughly 82% being singletons. This TCR came from a woman in her 30s who had recovered from COVID-19. Sequencing input: PBMCs or T cells enriched from blood (not recorded which). The rearrangement joins TRBV28 to TRBJ2-1, with D tentatively TRBD2 (5 bases). DNA for the CDR3: TGTGCCAGCAGTTTACTTGCCAGCCTCGGGAAGCAGTTCTTC. Protein sequence: CASSLLASLGKQFF.